This T cell receptor (beta chain) derives from a study of early stage breast cancer tumors. Often roughly 95-320 mg of normal breast tissue was needed for DNA. Each sample had two DNA replicates, around 0.53 ug blood or roughly 1.4 ug tissue. Generated by immunoSEQ multiplex PCR, the TCRdb table keeps only in-frame clones and is missing some. This sample has some 10,000 clones; 78% occur once, and the top ten carry around 8.9%. Trimming took 0 bases from V and 5 from J; bases not matched to a gene: 8. CDR1 is SGHTA and CDR2 is FQGNSA in the germline V gene. CDR3 size: 16 residues. The TCR was taken from a person between 35 and 49 years old with breast cancer. This chain connects TRBV7-2 to TRBJ2-3; TRBD2 aligns across 7 bases. Sequenced: normal breast tissue next to the tumor. The chain's CDR3 is CASSLAPGGLLDTQYF. As DNA, the CDR3 is TGTGCCAGCAGCTTAGCCCCGGGAGGTCTGTTAGATACGCAGTATTTT.